This TCR beta chain was sequenced for a study of identifying expanded T cells in peripheral blood. This CDR3 is built from 14 residues. CDR1 and CDR2 (germline): SGHRS, YFSETQ. Trimming took 3 bases from V and 2 from J, leaving 12 bases between them. Study results and caveats: Over about two and four weeks, about 15 and 18 clones changed, versus around 1.3 between replicates. Clone count variance between approximately 2-week samples rose with total template count.

Collection occurred without any documented infections or immune events in donors. Of note for this clone: Antigen: not known.

Here immunoSEQ multiplex PCR was the method, and the copy in TCRdb shows in-frame clones only, minus some. The table records roughly 75,000 clones, about 90% of them present only once. The chain combines TRBV5-1 with TRBJ2-7; a weak D match, TRBD1 (6 bases). Sequences were obtained from blood. This TCR derives from a person aged 18 to 69 in good health. In nucleotides, the CDR3 is TGCGCCAGCAGCTCGGTACAGGGTGCCTACGAGCAGTACTTC. This gives the protein CASSSVQGAYEQYF.